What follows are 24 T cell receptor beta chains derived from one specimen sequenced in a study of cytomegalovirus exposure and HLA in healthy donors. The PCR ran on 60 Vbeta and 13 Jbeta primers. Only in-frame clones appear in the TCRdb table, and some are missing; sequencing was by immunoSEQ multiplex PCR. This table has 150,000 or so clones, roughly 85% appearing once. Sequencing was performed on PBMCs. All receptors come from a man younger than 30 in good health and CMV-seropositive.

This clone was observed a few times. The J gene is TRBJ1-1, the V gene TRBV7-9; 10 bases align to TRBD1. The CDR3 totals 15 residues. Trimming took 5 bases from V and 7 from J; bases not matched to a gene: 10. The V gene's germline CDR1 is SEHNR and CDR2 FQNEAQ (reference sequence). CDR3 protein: CASSMLTDRGIEAFF. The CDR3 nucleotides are TGTGCCAGCAGCATGCTAACGGACAGGGGGATTGAAGCTTTCTTT.

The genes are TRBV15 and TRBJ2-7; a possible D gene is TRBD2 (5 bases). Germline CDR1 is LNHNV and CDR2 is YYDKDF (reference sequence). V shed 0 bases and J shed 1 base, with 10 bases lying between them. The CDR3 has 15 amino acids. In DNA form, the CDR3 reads TGTGCCACCAGCAGAGACACGGCGGGTTCCTACGAGCAGTACTTC. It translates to CATSRDTAGSYEQYF. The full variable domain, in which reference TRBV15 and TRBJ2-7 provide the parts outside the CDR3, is DAMVIQNPRYQVTQFGKPVTLSCSQTLNHNVMYWYQQKSSQAPKLLFHYYDKDFNNEADTPDNFQSRRPNTSFCFLDIRSPGLGDTAMYLCATSRDTAGSYEQYFGPGTRLTVT.

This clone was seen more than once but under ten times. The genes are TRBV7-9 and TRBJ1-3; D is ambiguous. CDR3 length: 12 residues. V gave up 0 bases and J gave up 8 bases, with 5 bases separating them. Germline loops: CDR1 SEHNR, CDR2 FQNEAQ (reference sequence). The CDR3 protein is CASSLAQDTIYF. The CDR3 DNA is TGTGCCAGCAGCTTAGCCCAGGACACCATATATTTT. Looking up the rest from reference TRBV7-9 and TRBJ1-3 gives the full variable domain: DTGVSQNPRHKITKRGQNVTFRCDPISEHNRLYWYRQTLGQGPEFLTYFQNEAQLEKSRLLSDRFSAERPKGSFSTLEIQRTEQGDSAMYLCASSLAQDTIYFGEGSWLTVV.

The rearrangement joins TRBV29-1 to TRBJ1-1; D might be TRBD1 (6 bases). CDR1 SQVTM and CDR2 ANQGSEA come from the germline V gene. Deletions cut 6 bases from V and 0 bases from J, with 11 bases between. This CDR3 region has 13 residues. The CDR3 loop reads CSVTGNLNTEAFF. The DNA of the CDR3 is TGCAGCGTCACAGGGAATTTGAACACTGAAGCTTTCTTT. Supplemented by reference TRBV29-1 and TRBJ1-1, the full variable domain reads SAVISQKPSRDICQRGTSLTIQCQVDSQVTMMFWYRQQPGQSLTLIATANQGSEATYESGFVIDKFPISRPNLTFSTLTVSNMSPEDSSIYLCSVTGNLNTEAFFGQGTRLTVV.

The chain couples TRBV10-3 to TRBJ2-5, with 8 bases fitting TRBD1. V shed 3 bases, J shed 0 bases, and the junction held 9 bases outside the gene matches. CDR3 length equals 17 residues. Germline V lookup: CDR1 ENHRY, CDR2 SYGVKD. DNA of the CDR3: TGTGCCATCAGTGACCGAGGACAGGGATACTACCAAGAGACCCAGTACTTC. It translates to CAISDRGQGYYQETQYF.

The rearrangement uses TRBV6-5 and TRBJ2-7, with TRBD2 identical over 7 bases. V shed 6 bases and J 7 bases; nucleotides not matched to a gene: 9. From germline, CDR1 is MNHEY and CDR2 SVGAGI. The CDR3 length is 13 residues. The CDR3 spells CASSRGVAVEQYF. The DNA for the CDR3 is TGTGCCAGCAGCCGGGGGGTCGCAGTGGAGCAGTACTTC.

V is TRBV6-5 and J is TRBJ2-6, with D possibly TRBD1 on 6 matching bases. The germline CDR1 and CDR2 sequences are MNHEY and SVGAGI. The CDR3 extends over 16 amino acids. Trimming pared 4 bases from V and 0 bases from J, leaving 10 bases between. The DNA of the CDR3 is TGTGCCAGCAGTTCGACAGGATCCTCTGGGGCCAACGTCCTGACTTTC. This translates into CASSSTGSSGANVLTF.

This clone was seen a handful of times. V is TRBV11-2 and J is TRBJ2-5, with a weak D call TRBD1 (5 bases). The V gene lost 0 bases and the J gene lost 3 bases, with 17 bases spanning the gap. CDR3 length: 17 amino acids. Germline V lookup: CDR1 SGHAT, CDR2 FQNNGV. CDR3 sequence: CASSLDPLQGGKETQYF. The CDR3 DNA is TGTGCCAGCAGCTTAGATCCCCTTCAGGGCGGAAAAGAGACCCAGTACTTC.

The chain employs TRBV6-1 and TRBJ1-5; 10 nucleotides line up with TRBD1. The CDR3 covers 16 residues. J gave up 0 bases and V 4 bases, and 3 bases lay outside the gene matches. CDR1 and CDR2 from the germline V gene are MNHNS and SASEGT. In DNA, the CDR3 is TGTGCCAGCAGTGGGACAGGGGGGGATAGCAATCAGCCCCAGCATTTT. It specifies CASSGTGGDSNQPQHF.

CDR3 DNA: TGTGCCAGCAGTTACTCTGGGCAGGGGGCTAGCGAGCAGTACTTC. Its protein product is CASSYSGQGASEQYF. The chain employs TRBV6-6 and TRBJ2-7, with 8 positions matching TRBD1. Germline values: CDR1 MNHNY, CDR2 SVGAGI (reference sequence). V dropped 0 bases and J dropped 6; count of bases not matched to a gene: 7. The CDR3 has 15 amino acids.

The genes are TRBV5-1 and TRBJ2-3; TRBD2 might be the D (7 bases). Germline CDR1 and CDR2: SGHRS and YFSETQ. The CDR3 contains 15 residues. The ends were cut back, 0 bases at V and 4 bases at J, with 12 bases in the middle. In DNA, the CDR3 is TGCGCCAGCAGCTTGGTACGGGGGGCCTCAGATACGCAGTATTTT. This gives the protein CASSLVRGASDTQYF.

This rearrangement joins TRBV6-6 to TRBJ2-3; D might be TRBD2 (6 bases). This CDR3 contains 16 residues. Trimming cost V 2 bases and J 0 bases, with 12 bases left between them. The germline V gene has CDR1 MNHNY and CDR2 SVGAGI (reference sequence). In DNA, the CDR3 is TGTGCCAGCAGTTACAGTGGCGGGGCTAGCACAGATACGCAGTATTTT. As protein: CASSYSGGASTDTQYF.

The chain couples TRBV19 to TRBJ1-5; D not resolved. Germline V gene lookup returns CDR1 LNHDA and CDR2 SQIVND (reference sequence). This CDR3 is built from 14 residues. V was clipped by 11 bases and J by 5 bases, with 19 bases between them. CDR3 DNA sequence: TGTGCCGGATCCCCCGGGAGGGCAGATCAGCCCCAGCATTTT. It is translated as CAGSPGRADQPQHF.

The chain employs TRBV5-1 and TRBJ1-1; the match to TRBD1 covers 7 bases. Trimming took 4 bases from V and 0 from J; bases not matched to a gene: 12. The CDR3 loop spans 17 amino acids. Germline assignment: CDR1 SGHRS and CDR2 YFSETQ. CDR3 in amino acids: CASSPSAIQGLNTEAFF. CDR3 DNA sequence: TGCGCCAGCAGCCCATCAGCGATACAGGGGTTGAACACTGAAGCTTTCTTT.

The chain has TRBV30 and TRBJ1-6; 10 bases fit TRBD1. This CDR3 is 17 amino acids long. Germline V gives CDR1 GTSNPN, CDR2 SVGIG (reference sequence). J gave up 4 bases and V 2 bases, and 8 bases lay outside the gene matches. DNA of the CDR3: TGTGCCTGGAGTCCCATACCGGGACAGGGGTATAATTCACCCCTCCACTTT. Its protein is CAWSPIPGQGYNSPLHF.

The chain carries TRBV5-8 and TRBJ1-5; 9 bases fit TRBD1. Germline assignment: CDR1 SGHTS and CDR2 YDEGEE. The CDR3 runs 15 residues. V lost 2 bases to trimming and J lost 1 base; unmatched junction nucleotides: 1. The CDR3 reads CASSLGQGSNQPQHF. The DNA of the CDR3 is TGTGCCAGCAGCTTAGGACAGGGGAGCAATCAGCCCCAGCATTTT.

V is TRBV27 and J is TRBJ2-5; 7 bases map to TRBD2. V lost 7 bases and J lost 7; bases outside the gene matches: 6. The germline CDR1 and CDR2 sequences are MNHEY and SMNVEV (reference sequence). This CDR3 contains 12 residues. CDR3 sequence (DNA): TGTGCCAGCATGGGGGGGAGGGGGACCCAGTACTTC. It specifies CASMGGRGTQYF.

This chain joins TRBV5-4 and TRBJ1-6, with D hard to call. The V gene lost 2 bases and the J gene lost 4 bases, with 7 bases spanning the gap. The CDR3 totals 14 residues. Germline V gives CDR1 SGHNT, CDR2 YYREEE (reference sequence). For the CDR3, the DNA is TGTGCCAGCAGCTTCGAGGATTATAATTCACCCCTCCACTTT. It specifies CASSFEDYNSPLHF.

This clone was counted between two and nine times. This CDR3 reads CASSPPQGQAFF. In nucleotides, the CDR3 is TGCGCCAGCAGCCCCCCTCAGGGTCAAGCTTTCTTT. V gene TRBV5-1 combines with J gene TRBJ1-1, with D perhaps matching TRBD1 (5 bases). CDR1 is SGHRS, CDR2 YFSETQ, per germline. Trimming left V 4 bases short and J 9 bases short, with 13 bases between. The CDR3 has 12 residues. Using reference TRBV5-1 and TRBJ1-1 for the parts outside the CDR3, the full variable domain is KAGVTQTPRYLIKTRGQQVTLSCSPISGHRSVSWYQQTPGQGLQFLFEYFSETQRNKGNFPGRFSGRQFSNSRSEMNVSTLELGDSALYLCASSPPQGQAFFGQGTRLTVV.

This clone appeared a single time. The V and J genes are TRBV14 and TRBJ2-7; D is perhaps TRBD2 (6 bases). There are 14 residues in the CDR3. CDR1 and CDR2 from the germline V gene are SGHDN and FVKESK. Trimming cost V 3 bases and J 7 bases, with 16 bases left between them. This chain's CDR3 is CASSQVRDSKEQYF. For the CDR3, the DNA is TGTGCCAGCAGCCAGGTCCGGGACTCCAAGGAGCAGTACTTC.

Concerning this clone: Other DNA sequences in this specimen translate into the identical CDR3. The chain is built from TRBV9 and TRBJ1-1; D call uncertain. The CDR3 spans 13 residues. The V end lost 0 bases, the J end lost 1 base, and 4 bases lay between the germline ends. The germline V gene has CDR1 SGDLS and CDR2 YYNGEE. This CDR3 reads CASSVAGNTEAFF. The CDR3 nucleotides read TGTGCCAGCAGCGTAGCAGGGAACACTGAAGCTTTCTTT.

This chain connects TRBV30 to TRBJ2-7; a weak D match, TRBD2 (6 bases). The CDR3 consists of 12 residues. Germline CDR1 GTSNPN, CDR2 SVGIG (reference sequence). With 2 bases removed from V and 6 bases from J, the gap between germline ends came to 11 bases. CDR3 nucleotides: TGTGCCTGGAGTACCGGGACTCCCGAGCAGTACTTC. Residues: CAWSTGTPEQYF.

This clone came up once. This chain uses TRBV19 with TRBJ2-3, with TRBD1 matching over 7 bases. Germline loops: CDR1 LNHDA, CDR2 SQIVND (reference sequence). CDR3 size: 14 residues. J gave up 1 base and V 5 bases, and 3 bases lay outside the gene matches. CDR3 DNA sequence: TGTGCCAGTAGTTCGGACAGGCGCACAGATACGCAGTATTTT. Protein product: CASSSDRRTDTQYF.

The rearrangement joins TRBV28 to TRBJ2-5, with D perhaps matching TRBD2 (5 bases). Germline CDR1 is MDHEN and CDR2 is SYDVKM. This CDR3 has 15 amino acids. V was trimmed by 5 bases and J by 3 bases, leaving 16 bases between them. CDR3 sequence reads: CASSRLASREETQYF. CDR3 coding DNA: TGTGCCAGCAGTCGTTTGGCTAGCAGAGAAGAGACCCAGTACTTC.